Included here is one T cell receptor beta chain sequence, with context. TCRdb itself ran the RT-PCR reads through MiXCR, one entry per CDR3 protein. The sample lists approximately 200,000 distinct CDR3 sequences; approximately 41% were seen once. These data are taken from a study of patients and donors after allogeneic stem cell transplantation. The CDR3 covers 15 residues. The germline V and J ends were trimmed by 3 bases and 0 bases, with 6 bases remaining between them. Germline CDR1 and CDR2: MGHRA and YSYEKL. The source material was blood, either unsorted or a sorted T cell fraction (not recorded which). The chain uses TRBV4-1 and TRBJ1-6; D ambiguous. This receptor was identified in a human donor who was either an allogeneic HSCT recipient or a stem cell or donor lymphocyte infusion donor (not recorded which). It is not recorded whose cells these are; they may come from a transplant donor. Here the CDR3 reads CASSQDSSYNSPLHF. The CDR3 region has the DNA TGCGCCAGCAGCCAGGATAGCTCCTATAATTCACCCCTCCACTTT.